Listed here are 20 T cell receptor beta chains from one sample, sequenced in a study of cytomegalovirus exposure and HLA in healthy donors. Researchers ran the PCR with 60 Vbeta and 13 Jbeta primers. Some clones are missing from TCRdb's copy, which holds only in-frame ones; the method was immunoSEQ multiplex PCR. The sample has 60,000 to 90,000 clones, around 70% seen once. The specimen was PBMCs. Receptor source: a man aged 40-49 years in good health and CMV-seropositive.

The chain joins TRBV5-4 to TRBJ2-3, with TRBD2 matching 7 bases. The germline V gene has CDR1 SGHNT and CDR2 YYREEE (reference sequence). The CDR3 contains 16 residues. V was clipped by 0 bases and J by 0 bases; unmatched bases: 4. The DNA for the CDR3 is TGTGCCAGCAGCTTGGATCCGGGACTAAGCACAGATACGCAGTATTTT. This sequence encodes CASSLDPGLSTDTQYF. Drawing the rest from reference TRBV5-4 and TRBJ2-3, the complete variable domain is ETGVTQSPTHLIKTRGQQVTLRCSSQSGHNTVSWYQQALGQGPQFIFQYYREEENGRGNFPPRFSGLQFPNYSSELNVNALELDDSALYLCASSLDPGLSTDTQYFGPGTRLTVL.

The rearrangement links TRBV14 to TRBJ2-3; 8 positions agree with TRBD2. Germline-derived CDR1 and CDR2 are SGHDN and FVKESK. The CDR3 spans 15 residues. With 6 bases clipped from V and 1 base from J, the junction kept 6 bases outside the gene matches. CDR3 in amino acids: CASSLKAGGTDTQYF. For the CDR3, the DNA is TGTGCCAGCAGTTTAAAAGCGGGGGGCACAGATACGCAGTATTTT.

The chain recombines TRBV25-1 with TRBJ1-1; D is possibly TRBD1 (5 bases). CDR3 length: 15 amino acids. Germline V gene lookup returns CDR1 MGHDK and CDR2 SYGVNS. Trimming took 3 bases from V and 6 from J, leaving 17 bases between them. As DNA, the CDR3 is TGTGCCAGCAGTGACCCTATTTCAGAAGGGGCTGAAGCTTTCTTT. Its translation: CASSDPISEGAEAFF.

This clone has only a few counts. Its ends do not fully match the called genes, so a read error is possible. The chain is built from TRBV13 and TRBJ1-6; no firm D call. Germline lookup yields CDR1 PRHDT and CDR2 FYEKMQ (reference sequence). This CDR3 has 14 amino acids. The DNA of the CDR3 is TGTGCCAGCAGCCTAGGCTCTACGAATTCACCCCTCCACTTT. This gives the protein CASSLGSTNSPLHF.

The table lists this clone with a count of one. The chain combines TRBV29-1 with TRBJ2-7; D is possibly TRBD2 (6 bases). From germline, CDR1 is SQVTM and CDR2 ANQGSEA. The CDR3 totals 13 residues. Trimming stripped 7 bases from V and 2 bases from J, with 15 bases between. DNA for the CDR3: TGCAGCGCAGAACTCCGGGAGACCTACGAGCAGTACTTC. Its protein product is CSAELRETYEQYF.

CDR3 sequence: CAWNGQGGTGELFF. The CDR3 nucleotides are TGTGCCTGGAACGGACAGGGTGGTACCGGGGAGCTGTTTTTT. The chain recombines TRBV30 with TRBJ2-2; 8 nucleotides align to TRBD1. The CDR3 length is 14 residues. The V segment lost 4 bases and the J segment 5 bases; nucleotides outside the gene matches: 6. Germline CDR1 and CDR2: GTSNPN and SVGIG (reference sequence). Based on the CDR3 plus reference TRBV30 and TRBJ2-2, the full variable domain is SQTIHQWPATLVQPVGSPLSLECTVEGTSNPNLYWYRQAAGRGLQLLFYSVGIGQISSEVPQNLSASRPQDRQFILSSKKLLLSDSGFYLCAWNGQGGTGELFFGEGSRLTVL.

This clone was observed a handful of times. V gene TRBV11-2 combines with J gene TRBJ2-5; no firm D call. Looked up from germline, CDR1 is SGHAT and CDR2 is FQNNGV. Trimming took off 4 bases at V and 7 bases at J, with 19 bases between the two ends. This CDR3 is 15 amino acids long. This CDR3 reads CASSSLGAGTGTQYF. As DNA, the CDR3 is TGTGCCAGCAGCTCCCTGGGTGCAGGCACCGGGACCCAGTACTTC. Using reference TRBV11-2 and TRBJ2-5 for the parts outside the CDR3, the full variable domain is EAGVAQSPRYKIIEKRQSVAFWCNPISGHATLYWYQQILGQGPKLLIQFQNNGVVDDSQLPKDRFSAERLKGVDSTLKIQPAKLEDSAVYLCASSSLGAGTGTQYFGPGTRLLVL.

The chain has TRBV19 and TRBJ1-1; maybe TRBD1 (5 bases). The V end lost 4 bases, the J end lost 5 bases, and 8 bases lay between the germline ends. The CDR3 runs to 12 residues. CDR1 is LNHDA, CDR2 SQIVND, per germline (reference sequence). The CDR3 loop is CASSNGGTEAFF. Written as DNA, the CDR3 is TGTGCCAGTAGTAACGGGGGAACTGAAGCTTTCTTT.

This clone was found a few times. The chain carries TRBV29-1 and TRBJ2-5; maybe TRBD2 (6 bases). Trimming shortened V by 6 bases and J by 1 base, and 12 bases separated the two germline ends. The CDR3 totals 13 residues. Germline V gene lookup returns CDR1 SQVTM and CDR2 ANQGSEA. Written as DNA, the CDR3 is TGCAGCGTATCCGGGGGAGCCCAAGAGACCCAGTACTTC. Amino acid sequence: CSVSGGAQETQYF. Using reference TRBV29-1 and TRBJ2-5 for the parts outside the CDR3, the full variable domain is SAVISQKPSRDICQRGTSLTIQCQVDSQVTMMFWYRQQPGQSLTLIATANQGSEATYESGFVIDKFPISRPNLTFSTLTVSNMSPEDSSIYLCSVSGGAQETQYFGPGTRLLVL.

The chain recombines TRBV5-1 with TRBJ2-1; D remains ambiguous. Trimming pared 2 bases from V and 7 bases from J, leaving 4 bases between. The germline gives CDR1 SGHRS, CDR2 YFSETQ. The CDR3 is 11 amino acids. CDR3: CASSLLNEQFF. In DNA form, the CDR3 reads TGCGCCAGCAGCTTACTGAATGAGCAGTTCTTC.

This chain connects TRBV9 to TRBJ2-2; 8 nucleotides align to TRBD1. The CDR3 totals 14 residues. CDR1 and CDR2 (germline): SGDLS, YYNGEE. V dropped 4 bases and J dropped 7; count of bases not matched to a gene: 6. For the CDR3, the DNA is TGTGCCAGCAGCCCCCGGACAGGGCACGGGGAGCTGTTTTTT. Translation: CASSPRTGHGELFF.

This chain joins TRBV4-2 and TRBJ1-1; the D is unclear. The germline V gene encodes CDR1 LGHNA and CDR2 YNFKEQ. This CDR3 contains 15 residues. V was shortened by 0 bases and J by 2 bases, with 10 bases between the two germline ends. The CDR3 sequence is CASSQDWQSNTEAFF. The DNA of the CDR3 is TGTGCCAGCAGCCAAGATTGGCAGTCAAACACTGAAGCTTTCTTT.

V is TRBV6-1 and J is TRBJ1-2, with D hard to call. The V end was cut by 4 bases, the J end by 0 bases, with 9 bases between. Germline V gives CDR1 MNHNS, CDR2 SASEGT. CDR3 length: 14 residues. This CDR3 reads CASSGAVTNYGYTF. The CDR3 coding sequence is TGTGCCAGCAGTGGGGCAGTCACTAACTATGGCTACACCTTC.

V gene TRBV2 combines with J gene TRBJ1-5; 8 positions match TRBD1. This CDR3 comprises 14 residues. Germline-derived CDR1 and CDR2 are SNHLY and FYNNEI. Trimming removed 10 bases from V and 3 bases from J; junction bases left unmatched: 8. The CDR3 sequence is CATRGRGNNQPQHF. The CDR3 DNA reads TGTGCCACCAGGGGGCGTGGGAACAATCAGCCCCAGCATTTT.

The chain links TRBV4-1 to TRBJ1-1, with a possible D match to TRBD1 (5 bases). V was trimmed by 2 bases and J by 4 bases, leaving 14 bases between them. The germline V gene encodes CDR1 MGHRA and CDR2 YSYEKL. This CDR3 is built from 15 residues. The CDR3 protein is CASSQPNRFGTEAFF. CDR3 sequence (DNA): TGCGCCAGCAGCCAACCAAACAGGTTCGGCACTGAAGCTTTCTTT.

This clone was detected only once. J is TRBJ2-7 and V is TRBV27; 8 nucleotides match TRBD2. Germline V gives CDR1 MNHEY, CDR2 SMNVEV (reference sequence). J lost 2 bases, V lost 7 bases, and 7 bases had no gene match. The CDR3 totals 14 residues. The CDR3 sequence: CASTASGGTYEQYF. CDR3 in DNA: TGTGCCAGCACCGCGAGCGGGGGAACCTACGAGCAGTACTTC.

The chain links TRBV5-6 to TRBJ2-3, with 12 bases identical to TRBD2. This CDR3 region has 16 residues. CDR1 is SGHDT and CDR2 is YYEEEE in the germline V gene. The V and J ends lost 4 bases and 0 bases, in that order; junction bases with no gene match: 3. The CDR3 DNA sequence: TGTGCCAGCAGCCGGACTAGCGGGACTAGCACAGATACGCAGTATTTT. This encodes CASSRTSGTSTDTQYF.

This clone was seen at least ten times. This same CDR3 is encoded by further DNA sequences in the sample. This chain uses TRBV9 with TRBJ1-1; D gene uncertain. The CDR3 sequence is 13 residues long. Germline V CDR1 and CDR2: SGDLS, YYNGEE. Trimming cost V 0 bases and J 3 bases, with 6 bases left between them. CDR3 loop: CASSVGQDTEAFF. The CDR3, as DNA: TGTGCCAGCAGCGTAGGACAAGACACTGAAGCTTTCTTT.

The CDR3 sequence is CASSEALRGRINSNQPQHF. In DNA, the CDR3 is TGTGCCAGCAGTGAAGCGCTTCGGGGGAGGATAAATAGCAATCAGCCCCAGCATTTT. The V gene is TRBV6-1, the J gene TRBJ1-5; D might be TRBD1 (5 bases). This CDR3 region has 19 residues. The V end lost 0 bases, the J end lost 0 bases, and 18 bases lay between the germline ends. The germline gives CDR1 MNHNS, CDR2 SASEGT.

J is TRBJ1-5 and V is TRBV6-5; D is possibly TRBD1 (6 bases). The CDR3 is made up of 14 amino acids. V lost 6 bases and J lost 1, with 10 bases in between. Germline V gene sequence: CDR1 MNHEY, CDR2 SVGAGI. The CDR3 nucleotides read TGTGCCAGCAGCTGGGACAAAAGCAATCAGCCCCAGCATTTT. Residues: CASSWDKSNQPQHF.